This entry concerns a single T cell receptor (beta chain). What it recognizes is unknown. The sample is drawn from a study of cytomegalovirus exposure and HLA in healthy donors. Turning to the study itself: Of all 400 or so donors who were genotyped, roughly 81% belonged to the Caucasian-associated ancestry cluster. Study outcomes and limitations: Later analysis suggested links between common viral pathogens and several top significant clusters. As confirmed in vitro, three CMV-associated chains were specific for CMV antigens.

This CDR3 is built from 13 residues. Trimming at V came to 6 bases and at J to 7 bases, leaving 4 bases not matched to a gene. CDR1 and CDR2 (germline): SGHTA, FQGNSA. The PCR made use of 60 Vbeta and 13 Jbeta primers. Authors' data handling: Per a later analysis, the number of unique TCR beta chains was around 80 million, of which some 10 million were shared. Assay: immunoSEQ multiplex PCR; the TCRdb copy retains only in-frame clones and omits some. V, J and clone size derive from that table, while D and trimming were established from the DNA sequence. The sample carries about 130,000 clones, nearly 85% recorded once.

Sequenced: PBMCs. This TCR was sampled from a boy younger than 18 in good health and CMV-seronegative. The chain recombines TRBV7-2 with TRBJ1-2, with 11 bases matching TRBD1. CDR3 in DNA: TGTGCCAGCAGTCAGGACAGGGGGCCTGGCTACACCTTC. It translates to CASSQDRGPGYTF. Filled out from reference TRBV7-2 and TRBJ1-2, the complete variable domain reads GAGVSQSPSNKVTEKGKDVELRCDPISGHTALYWYRQSLGQGLEFLIYFQGNSAPDKSGLPSDRFSAERTGGSVSTLTIQRTQQEDSAVYLCASSQDRGPGYTFGSGTRLTVV.